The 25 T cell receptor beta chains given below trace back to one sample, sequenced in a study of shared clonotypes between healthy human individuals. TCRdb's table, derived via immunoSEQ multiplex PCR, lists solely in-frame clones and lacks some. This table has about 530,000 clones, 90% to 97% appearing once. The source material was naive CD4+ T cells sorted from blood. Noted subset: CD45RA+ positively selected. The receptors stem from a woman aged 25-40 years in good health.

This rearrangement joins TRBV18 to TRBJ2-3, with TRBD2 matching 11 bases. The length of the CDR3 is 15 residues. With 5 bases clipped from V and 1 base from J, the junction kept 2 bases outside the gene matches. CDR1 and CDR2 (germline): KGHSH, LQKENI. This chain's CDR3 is CASSILAGGTDTQYF. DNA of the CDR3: TGTGCCAGCTCAATACTAGCGGGAGGCACAGATACGCAGTATTTT.

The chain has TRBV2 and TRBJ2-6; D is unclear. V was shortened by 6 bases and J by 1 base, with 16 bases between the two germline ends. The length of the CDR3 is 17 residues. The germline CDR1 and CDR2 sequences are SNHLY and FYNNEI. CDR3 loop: CASRASRAGSGANVLTF. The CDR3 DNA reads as TGTGCCAGCAGGGCAAGCCGCGCAGGTTCTGGGGCCAACGTCCTGACTTTC.

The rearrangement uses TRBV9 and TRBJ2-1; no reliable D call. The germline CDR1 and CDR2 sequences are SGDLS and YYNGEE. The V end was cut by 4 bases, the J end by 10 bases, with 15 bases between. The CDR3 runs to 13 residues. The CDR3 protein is CASSPDHSREQFF. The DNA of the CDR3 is TGTGCCAGCAGCCCCGACCACAGCAGGGAGCAGTTCTTC.

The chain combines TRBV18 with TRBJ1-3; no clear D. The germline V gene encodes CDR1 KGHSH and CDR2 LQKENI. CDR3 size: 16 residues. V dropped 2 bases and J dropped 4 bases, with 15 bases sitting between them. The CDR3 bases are TGTGCCAGCTCACCAGGCGAGAGCTTTTTCGGAAACACCATATATTTT. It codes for CASSPGESFFGNTIYF.

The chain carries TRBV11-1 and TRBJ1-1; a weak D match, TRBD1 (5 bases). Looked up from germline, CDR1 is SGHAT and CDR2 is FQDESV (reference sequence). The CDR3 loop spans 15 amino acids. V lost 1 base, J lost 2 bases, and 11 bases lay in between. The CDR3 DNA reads TGTGCCAGCAGCTTAGGAGGGGTGACTAACACTGAAGCTTTCTTT. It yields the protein CASSLGGVTNTEAFF.

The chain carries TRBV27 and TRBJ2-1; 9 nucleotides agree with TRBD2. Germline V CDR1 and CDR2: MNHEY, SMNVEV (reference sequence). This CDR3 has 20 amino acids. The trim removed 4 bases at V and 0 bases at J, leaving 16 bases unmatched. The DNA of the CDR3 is TGTGCCAGCAGTTCCCTCCCCCTGACTAGCGGCTCAAGCTCCTACAATGAGCAGTTCTTC. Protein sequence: CASSSLPLTSGSSSYNEQFF.

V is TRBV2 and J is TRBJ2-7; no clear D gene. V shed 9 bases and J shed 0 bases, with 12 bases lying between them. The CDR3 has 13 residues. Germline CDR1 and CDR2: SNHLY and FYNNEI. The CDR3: CASELPNSYEQYF. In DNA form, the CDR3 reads TGTGCCAGTGAACTTCCTAACTCCTACGAGCAGTACTTC.

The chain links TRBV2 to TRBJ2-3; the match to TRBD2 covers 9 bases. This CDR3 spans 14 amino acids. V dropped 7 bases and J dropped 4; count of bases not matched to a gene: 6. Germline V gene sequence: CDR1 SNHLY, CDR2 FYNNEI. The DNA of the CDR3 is TGTGCCAGCAACGGACTAGCGTCCCCAGATACGCAGTATTTT. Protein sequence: CASNGLASPDTQYF.

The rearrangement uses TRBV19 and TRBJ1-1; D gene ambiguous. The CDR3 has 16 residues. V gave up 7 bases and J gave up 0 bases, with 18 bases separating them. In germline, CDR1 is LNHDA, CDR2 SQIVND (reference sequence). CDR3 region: CASTHGSPYMNTEAFF. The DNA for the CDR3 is TGTGCCAGTACTCACGGGAGTCCCTACATGAACACTGAAGCTTTCTTT.

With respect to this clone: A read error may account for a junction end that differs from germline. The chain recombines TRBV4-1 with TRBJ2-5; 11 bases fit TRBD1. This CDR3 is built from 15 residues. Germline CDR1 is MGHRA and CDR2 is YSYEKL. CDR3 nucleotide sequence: TGCGCCAGCAGCCAAACGGACAGGGGGCAAGTGACCCAGTACTTC. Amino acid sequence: CASSQTDRGQVTQYF.

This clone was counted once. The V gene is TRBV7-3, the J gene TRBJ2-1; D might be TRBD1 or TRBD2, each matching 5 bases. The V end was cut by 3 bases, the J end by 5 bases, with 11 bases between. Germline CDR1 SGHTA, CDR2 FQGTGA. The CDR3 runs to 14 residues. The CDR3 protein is CASSLGPPNNEQFF. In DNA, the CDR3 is TGTGCCAGCAGCTTGGGACCGCCTAACAATGAGCAGTTCTTC.

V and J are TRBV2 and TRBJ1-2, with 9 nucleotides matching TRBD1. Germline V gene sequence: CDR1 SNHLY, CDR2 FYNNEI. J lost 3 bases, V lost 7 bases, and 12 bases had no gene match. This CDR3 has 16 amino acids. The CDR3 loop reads CASTLQQGAVYYGYTF. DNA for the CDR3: TGTGCCAGCACCCTCCAACAGGGGGCGGTCTACTATGGCTACACCTTC. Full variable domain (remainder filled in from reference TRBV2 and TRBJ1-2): EPEVTQTPSHQVTQMGQEVILRCVPISNHLYFYWYRQILGQKVEFLVSFYNNEISEKSEIFDDQFSVERPDGSNFTLKIRSTKLEDSAMYFCASTLQQGAVYYGYTFGSGTRLTVV.

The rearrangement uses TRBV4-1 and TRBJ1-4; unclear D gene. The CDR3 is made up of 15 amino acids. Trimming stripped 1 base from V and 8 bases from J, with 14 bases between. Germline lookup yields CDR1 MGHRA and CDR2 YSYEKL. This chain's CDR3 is CASSQVGLRGEKLFF. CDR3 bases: TGCGCCAGCAGCCAAGTGGGTCTTCGTGGAGAAAAACTGTTTTTT.

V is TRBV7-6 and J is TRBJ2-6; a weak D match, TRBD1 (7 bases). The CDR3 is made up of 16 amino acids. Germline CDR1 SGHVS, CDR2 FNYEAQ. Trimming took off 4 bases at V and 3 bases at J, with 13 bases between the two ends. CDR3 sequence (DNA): TGTGCCAGCAGCTCCGTCAGGGGGGATGGGGCCAACGTCCTGACTTTC. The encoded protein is CASSSVRGDGANVLTF.

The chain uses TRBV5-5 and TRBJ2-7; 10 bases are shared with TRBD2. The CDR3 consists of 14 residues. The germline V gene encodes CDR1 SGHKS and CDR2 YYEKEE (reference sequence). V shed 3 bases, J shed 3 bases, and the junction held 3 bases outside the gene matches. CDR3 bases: TGTGCCAGCAGCTCAGGACTAGCGGACTACGAGCAGTACTTC. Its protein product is CASSSGLADYEQYF.

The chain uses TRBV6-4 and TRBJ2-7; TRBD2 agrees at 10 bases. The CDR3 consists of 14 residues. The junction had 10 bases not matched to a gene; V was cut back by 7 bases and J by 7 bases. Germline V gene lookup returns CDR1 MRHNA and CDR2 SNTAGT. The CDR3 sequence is CASNKSGRAKEQYF. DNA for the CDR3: TGTGCCAGCAATAAGAGCGGGAGGGCGAAGGAGCAGTACTTC.

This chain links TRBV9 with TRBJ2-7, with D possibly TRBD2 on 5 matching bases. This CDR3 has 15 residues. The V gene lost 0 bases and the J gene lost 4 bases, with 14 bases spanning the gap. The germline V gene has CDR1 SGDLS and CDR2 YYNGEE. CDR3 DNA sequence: TGTGCCAGCAGCGTAGCCCCCGCGGGCGGTTACGAGCAGTACTTC. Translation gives CASSVAPAGGYEQYF.

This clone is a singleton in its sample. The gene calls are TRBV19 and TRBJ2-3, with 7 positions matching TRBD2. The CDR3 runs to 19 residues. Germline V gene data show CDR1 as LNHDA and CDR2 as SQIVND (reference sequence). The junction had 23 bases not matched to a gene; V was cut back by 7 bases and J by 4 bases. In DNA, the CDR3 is TGTGCCAGTACCCCGAACCGGGACTATCTCCTTGGCGGGGCAGATACGCAGTATTTT. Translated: CASTPNRDYLLGGADTQYF.

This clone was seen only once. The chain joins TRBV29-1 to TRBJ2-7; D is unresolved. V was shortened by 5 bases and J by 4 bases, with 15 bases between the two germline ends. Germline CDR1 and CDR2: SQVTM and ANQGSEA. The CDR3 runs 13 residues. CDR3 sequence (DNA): TGCAGCGTTACTCCAGCTAGTGCGTACGAGCAGTACTTC. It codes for CSVTPASAYEQYF.

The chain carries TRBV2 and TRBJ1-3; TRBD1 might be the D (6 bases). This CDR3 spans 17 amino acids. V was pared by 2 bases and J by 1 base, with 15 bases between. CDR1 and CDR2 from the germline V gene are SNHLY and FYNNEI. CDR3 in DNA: TGTGCCAGCAGTGAAAGCAGGGGCGAGGTATCTGGAAACACCATATATTTT. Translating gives CASSESRGEVSGNTIYF.

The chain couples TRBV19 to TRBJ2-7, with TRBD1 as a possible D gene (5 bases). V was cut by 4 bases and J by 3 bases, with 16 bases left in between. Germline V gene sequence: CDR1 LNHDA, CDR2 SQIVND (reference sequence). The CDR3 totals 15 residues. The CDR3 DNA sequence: TGTGCCAGTAGTAAATGGGGCGATGCCAGCTACGAGCAGTACTTC. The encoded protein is CASSKWGDASYEQYF.

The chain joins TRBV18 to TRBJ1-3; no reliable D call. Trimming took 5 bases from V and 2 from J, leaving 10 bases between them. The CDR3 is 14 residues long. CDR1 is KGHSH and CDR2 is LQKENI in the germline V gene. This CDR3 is CASSTRAAGNTIYF. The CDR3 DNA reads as TGTGCCAGCTCAACTAGGGCAGCTGGAAACACCATATATTTT.

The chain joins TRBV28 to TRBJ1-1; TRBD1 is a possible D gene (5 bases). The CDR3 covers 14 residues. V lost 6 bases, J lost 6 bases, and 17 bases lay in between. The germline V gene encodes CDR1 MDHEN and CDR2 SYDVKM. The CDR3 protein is CASSIRGRGAEAFF. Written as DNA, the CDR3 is TGTGCCAGCAGCATAAGGGGCCGTGGCGCTGAAGCTTTCTTT.

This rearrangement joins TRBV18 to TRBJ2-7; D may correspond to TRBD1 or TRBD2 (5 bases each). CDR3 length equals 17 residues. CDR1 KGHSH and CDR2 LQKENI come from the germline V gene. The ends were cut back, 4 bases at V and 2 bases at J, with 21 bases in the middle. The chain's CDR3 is CASSLRGYRDPTYEQYF. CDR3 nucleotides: TGTGCCAGCTCACTTCGAGGCTACCGGGACCCAACCTACGAGCAGTACTTC.

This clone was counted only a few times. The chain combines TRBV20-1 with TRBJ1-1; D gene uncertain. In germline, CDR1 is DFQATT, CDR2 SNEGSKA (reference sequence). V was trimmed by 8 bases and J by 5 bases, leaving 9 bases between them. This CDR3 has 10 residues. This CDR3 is CSTTRTEAFF. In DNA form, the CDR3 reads TGCAGTACGACGCGTACTGAAGCTTTCTTT.